These 13 T cell receptor beta chains originate from one sample sequenced in a study of T cells in Graves' hyperthyroidism and ophthalmopathy. RNA transcripts gave rise to amplified TCR beta CDR3 regions. HTBI primers were used for first-round RT-PCR of the TCR CDR3. TCRdb processed the multiplex PCR reads anew with MiXCR; each CDR3 protein has one entry. The sample consists of hundreds of thousands of distinct CDR3 sequences, over 12% of them appearing once. Input material: blood. The source of these receptors is a man aged 45-60 years with Graves' ophthalmopathy.

This clonotype was seen ten or more times. The CDR3 DNA is TGTGCCAGCAGCTTAGGGACTCTTTGGGGTGAGCAGTTCTTC. Its translation: CASSLGTLWGEQFF. V is TRBV11-3 and J is TRBJ2-1; tentative D call: TRBD2 (5 bases). Germline lookup yields CDR1 SGHNT and CDR2 YENEEA. V shed 1 base and J shed 9 bases, with 13 bases lying between them. The CDR3 spans 14 residues.

The chain couples TRBV19 to TRBJ1-5; D is possibly TRBD1 (6 bases). This CDR3 is built from 14 residues. V lost 7 bases to trimming and J lost 6 bases, with 16 bases between them. CDR1 and CDR2 (germline): LNHDA, SQIVND (reference sequence). As DNA, the CDR3 is TGTGCCAGTAAGACAGGTAGGGGTGGTCAGCCCCAGCATTTT. This sequence encodes CASKTGRGGQPQHF.

The sample holds many counts of this clonotype. V gene TRBV28 combines with J gene TRBJ1-3; tentatively, D is TRBD1 (5 bases). The V end lost 2 bases, the J end lost 3 bases, and 8 bases lay between the germline ends. Germline lookup yields CDR1 MDHEN and CDR2 SYDVKM. CDR3 length equals 14 residues. This CDR3 is CASSLGRGGNTIYF. The CDR3 DNA is TGTGCCAGCAGTTTAGGGAGGGGTGGAAACACCATATATTTT.

This clonotype showed up many times. The genes are TRBV24-1 and TRBJ2-3; D unclear. This CDR3 region has 11 residues. Germline V gene lookup returns CDR1 KGHDR and CDR2 SFDVKD. Deletions cut 9 bases from V and 6 bases from J, with 9 bases between. CDR3 in DNA: TGTGCCACCGCATCCCGGGATACGCAGTATTTT. The encoded protein is CATASRDTQYF.

Many counts were recorded for this clonotype. The chain combines TRBV30 with TRBJ1-5, with D hard to call. CDR3 size: 13 residues. Germline lookup yields CDR1 GTSNPN and CDR2 SVGIG (reference sequence). V lost 0 bases and J 4 bases, leaving 7 bases between the germline ends. The CDR3 DNA reads as TGTGCCTGGAGTGTGTCGATGAATCAGCCCCAGCATTTT. Translating gives CAWSVSMNQPQHF.

This sequence joins TRBV9 and TRBJ1-2; D is uncertain. The CDR3 is 15 residues long. Germline CDR1 and CDR2: SGDLS and YYNGEE. V lost 0 bases and J lost 7, with 16 bases in between. CDR3 DNA: TGTGCCAGCAGCGTAGGTTCGGTCCCAAGGTCTGGCTACACCTTC. Its protein product is CASSVGSVPRSGYTF.

This clonotype has a count of ten or more. J is TRBJ1-1 and V is TRBV11-2; a possible D gene is TRBD1 (6 bases). The V and J ends lost 5 bases and 7 bases respectively, with 29 bases between them. CDR1 SGHAT and CDR2 FQNNGV come from the germline V gene. This CDR3 has 18 amino acids. CDR3 nucleotide sequence: TGTGCCAGCAGCCATTCCGCGGGGGGCGGCCACCTGGAAGGTGAAGCTTTCTTT. As protein: CASSHSAGGGHLEGEAFF.

The sample holds many counts of this clonotype. The V call is TRBV20-1, the J call TRBJ2-3; D perhaps matches TRBD2 (6 bases). The germline V and J ends were trimmed by 5 bases and 1 base, with 16 bases remaining between them. The CDR3 extends over 15 amino acids. CDR1 and CDR2 from the germline V gene are DFQATT and SNEGSKA (reference sequence). The CDR3 sequence: CSAHGGEPGTDTQYF. CDR3 in DNA: TGCAGTGCTCATGGAGGGGAGCCCGGCACAGATACGCAGTATTTT.

The sample holds many counts of this clonotype. The chain carries TRBV27 and TRBJ2-3; 7 positions match TRBD2. Germline CDR1 is MNHEY and CDR2 is SMNVEV (reference sequence). The CDR3 is 17 residues long. The junction had 17 bases not matched to a gene; V was cut back by 5 bases and J by 6 bases. CDR3 in DNA: TGTGCCAGCAGTGATTTAACGGGATGGACTAGTGGGGATACGCAGTATTTT. Its protein product is CASSDLTGWTSGDTQYF.

This clonotype was seen ten or more times. The chain uses TRBV20-1 and TRBJ2-1; D possibly corresponds to TRBD2 (7 bases). This CDR3 contains 15 residues. Trimming removed 5 bases at V and 1 base at J, with 15 bases between. Germline CDR1 DFQATT, CDR2 SNEGSKA (reference sequence). The CDR3 loop is CSAGGGAPSYNEQFF. DNA of the CDR3: TGCAGTGCTGGTGGGGGGGCTCCATCCTACAATGAGCAGTTCTTC.

J is TRBJ1-2 and V is TRBV29-1; 11 positions agree with TRBD1. Germline trimming cut 6 bases from V and 4 bases from J; bases unmatched to any gene: 4. This CDR3 region has 13 residues. Germline V gene sequence: CDR1 SQVTM, CDR2 ANQGSEA. The CDR3 DNA reads TGCAGCGTGAGGGACAGGGGGAGCTATGGCTACACCTTC. Amino acids: CSVRDRGSYGYTF.

This clonotype was found a few times. The chain couples TRBV12-3 or TRBV12-4 to TRBJ2-7; perhaps TRBD2 as D (6 bases). Trimming left V 2 bases short and J 3 bases short, with 8 bases between. This CDR3 has 13 amino acids. DNA for the CDR3: TGTGCCAGCAGTTTACGGGGGTTCTACGAGCAGTACTTC. Translating gives CASSLRGFYEQYF.

This clonotype was detected ten times or more. V gene TRBV18 combines with J gene TRBJ1-1; D might be TRBD1 (6 bases). V lost 3 bases and J lost 10, with 18 bases in between. Germline assignment: CDR1 KGHSH and CDR2 LQKENI. The CDR3 loop spans 14 amino acids. CDR3 sequence reads: CASSPLSGEAVAFF. The CDR3 coding sequence is TGTGCCAGCTCACCGCTCTCAGGGGAAGCCGTAGCTTTCTTT.